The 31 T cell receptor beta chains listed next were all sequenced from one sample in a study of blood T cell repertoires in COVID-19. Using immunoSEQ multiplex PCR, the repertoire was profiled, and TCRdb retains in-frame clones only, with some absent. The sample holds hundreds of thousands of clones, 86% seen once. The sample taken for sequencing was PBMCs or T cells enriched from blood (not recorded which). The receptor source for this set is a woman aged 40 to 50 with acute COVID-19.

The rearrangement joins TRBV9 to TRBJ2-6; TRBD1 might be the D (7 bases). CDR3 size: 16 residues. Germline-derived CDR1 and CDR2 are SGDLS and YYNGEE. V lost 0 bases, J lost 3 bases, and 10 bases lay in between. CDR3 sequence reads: CASSVARGDGANVLTF. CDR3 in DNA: TGTGCCAGCAGCGTAGCCAGGGGGGATGGGGCCAACGTCCTGACTTTC. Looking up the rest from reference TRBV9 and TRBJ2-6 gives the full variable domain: DSGVTQTPKHLITATGQRVTLRCSPRSGDLSVYWYQQSLDQGLQFLIQYYNGEERAKGNILERFSAQQFPDLHSELNLSSLELGDSALYFCASSVARGDGANVLTFGAGSRLTVL.

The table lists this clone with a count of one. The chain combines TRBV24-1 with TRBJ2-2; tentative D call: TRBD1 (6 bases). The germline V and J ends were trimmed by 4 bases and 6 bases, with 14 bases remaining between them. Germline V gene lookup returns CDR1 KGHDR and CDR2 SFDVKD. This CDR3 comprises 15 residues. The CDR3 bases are TGTGCCACCAGTGAGCAGAGGGGGATCGCCGGGGAGCTGTTTTTT. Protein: CATSEQRGIAGELFF.

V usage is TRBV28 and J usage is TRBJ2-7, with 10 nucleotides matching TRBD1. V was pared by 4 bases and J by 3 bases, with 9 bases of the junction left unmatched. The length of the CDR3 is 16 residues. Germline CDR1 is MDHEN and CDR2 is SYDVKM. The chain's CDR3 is CASSYRPDRGGYEQYF. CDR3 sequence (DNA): TGTGCCAGCAGTTACCGACCGGACAGGGGGGGCTACGAGCAGTACTTC.

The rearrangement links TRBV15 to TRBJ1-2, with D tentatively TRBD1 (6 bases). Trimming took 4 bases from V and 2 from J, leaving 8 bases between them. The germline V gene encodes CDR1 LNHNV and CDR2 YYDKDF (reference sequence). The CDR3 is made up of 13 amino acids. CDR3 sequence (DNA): TGTGCCACCAGCACGGACAGAAACTATGGCTACACCTTC. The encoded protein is CATSTDRNYGYTF.

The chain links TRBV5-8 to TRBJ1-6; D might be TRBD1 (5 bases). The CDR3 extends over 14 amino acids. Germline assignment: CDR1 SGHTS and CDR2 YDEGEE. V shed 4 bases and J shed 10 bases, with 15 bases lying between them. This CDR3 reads CASSQGPGSSPLHF. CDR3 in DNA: TGTGCCAGCAGCCAAGGTCCAGGGTCATCACCCCTCCACTTT.

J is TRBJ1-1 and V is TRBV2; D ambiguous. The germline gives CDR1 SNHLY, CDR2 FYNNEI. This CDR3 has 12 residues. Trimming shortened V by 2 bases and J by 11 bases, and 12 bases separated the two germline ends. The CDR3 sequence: CASSENSPWAFF. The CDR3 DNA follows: TGTGCCAGCAGTGAAAACAGCCCATGGGCTTTCTTT.

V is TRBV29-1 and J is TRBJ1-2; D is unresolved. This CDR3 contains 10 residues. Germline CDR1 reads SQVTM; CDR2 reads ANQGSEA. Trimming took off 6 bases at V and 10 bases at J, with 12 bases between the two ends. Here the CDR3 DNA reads TGCAGCGTCTCACAGTTTGACTACACCTTC. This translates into CSVSQFDYTF.

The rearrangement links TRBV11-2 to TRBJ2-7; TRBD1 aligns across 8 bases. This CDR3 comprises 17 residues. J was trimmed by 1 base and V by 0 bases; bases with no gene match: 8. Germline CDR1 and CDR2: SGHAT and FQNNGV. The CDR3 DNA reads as TGTGCCAGCAGCTTAGAAAGGTGGCAGGGGGCATCCTACGAGCAGTACTTC. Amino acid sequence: CASSLERWQGASYEQYF.

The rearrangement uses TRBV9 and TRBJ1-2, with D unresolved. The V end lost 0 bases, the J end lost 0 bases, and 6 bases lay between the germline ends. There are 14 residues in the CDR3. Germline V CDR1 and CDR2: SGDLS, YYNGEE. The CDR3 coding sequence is TGTGCCAGCAGCGTAGGCACAGCTAACTATGGCTACACCTTC. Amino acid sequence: CASSVGTANYGYTF.

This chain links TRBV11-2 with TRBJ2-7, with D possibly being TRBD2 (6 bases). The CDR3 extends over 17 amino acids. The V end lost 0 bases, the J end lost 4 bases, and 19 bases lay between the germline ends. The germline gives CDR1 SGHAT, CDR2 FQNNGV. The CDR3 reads CASSLDYSGEWVYEQYF. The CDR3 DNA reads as TGTGCCAGCAGCTTAGATTATTCGGGGGAATGGGTATACGAGCAGTACTTC.

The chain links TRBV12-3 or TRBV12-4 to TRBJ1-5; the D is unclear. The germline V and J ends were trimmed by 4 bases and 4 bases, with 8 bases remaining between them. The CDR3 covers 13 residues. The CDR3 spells CASSSGGNQPQHF. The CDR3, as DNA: TGTGCCAGCAGTTCAGGAGGTAATCAGCCCCAGCATTTT.

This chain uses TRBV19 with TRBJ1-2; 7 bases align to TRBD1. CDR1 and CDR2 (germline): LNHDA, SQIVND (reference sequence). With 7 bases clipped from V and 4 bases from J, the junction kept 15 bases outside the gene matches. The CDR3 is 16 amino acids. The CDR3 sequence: CASTPRTGSLTYGYTF. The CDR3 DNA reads TGTGCCAGTACCCCCAGGACAGGATCCTTGACCTATGGCTACACCTTC.

Here the CDR3 reads CSASRLEVDTGELFF. The CDR3 nucleotides are TGCAGTGCTAGTAGGTTAGAGGTGGACACCGGGGAGCTGTTTTTT. The chain recombines TRBV20-1 with TRBJ2-2; unclear D gene. The CDR3 has 15 residues. CDR1 DFQATT and CDR2 SNEGSKA come from the germline V gene (reference sequence). V was cut by 3 bases and J by 3 bases, with 14 bases left in between.

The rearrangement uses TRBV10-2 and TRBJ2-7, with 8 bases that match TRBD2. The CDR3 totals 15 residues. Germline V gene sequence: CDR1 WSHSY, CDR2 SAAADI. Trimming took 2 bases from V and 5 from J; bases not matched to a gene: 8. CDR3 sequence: CASSEGSGTGHEQYF. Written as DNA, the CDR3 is TGCGCCAGCAGTGAGGGTAGCGGGACCGGTCACGAGCAGTACTTC.

CDR3 in DNA: TGTGCCAGCAGCTTAGTGAGGGTATGGGATGAGCAGTTCTTC. It is translated as CASSLVRVWDEQFF. The V call is TRBV11-2, the J call TRBJ2-1; maybe TRBD2 (5 bases). V lost 1 base and J lost 8, with 12 bases in between. From germline, CDR1 is SGHAT and CDR2 FQNNGV. This CDR3 region has 14 residues.

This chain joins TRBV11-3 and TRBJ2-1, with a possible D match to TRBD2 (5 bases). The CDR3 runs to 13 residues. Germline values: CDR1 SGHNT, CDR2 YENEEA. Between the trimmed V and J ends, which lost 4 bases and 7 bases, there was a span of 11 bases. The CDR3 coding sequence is TGTGCCAGCAGCTCTTTACTAGGGAATGAGCAGTTCTTC. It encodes CASSSLLGNEQFF.

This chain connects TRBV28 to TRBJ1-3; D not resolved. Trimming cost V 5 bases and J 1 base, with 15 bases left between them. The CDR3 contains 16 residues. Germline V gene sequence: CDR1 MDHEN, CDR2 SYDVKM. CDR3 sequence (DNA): TGTGCCAGCAGTCTCCCCGGGTCGGGATCTGGAAACACCATATATTTT. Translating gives CASSLPGSGSGNTIYF.

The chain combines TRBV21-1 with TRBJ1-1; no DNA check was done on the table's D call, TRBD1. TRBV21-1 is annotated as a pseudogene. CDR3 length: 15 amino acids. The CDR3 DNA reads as TGTGCCAGCAGCAAAGGGACAGAAATGAACACTGAAGCTTTCTTT. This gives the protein CASSKGTEMNTEAFF.

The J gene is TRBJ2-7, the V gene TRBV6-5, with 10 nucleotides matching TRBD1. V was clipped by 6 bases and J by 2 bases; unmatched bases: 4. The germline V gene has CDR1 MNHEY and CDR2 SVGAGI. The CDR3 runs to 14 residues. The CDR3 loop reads CASRGTGVAYEQYF. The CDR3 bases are TGTGCCAGCAGGGGGACAGGGGTAGCCTACGAGCAGTACTTC.

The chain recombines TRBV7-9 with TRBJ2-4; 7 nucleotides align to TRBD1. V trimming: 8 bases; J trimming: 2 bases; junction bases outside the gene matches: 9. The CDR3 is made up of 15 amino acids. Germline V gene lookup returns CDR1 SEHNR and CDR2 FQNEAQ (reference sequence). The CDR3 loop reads CASGEGARSKNIQYF. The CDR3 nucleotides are TGTGCCAGCGGAGAGGGGGCGCGTTCCAAAAACATTCAGTACTTC.

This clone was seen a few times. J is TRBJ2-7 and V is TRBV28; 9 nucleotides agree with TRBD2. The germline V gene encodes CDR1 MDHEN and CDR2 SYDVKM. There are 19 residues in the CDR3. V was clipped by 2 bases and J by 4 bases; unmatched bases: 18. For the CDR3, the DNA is TGTGCCAGCAGTTTAAGATTCGAGGTTAGGGCTAGCGGGAATTACGAGCAGTACTTC. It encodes CASSLRFEVRASGNYEQYF.

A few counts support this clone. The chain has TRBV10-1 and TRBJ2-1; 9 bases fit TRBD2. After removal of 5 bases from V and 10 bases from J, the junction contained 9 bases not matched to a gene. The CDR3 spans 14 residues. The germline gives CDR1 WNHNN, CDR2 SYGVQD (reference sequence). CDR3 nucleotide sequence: TGCGCCAGCAGTCTAGCGGGAAACCCCCGGGAGCAGTTCTTC. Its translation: CASSLAGNPREQFF.

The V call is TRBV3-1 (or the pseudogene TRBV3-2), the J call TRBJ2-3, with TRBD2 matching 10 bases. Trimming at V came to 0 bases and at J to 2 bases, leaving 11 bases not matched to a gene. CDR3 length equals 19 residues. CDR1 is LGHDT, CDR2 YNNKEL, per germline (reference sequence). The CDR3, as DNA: TGTGCCAGCAGCCAAGACCCCCTCGAGCGGGAGGGAAACACAGATACGCAGTATTTT. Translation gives CASSQDPLEREGNTDTQYF.

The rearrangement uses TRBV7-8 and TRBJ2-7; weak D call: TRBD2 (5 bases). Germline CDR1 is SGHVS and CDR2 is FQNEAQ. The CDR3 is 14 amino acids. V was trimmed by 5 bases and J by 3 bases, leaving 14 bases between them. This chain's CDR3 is CASSRGSTYYEQYF. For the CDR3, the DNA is TGTGCCAGCAGCCGAGGGTCCACTTACTACGAGCAGTACTTC.

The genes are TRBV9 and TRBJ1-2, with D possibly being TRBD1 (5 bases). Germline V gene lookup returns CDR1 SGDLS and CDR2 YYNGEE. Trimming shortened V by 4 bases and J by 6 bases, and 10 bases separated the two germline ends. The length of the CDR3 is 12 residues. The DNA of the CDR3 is TGTGCCAGCAGCTCAGACAGAGATGGCTACACCTTC. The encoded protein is CASSSDRDGYTF.

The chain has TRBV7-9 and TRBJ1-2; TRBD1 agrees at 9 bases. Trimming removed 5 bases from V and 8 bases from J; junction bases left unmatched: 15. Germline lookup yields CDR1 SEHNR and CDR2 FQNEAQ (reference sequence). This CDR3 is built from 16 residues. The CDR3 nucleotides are TGTGCCAGCAGCACCATAACCGGGACAGGGAAAGGGGGCTACACCTTC. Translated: CASSTITGTGKGGYTF.

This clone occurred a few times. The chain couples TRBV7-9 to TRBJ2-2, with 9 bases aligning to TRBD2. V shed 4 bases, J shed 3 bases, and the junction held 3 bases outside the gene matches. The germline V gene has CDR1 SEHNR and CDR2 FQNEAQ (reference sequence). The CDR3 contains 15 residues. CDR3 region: CASSSSGRYTGELFF. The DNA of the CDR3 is TGTGCCAGCAGCTCCAGCGGGAGGTACACCGGGGAGCTGTTTTTT.

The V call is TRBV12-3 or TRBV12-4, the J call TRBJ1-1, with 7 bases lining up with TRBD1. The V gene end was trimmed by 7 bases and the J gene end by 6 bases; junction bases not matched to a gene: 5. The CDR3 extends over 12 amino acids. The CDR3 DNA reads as TGTGCCAGCACGGACAGGTTGTCTGAAGCTTTCTTT. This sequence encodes CASTDRLSEAFF.

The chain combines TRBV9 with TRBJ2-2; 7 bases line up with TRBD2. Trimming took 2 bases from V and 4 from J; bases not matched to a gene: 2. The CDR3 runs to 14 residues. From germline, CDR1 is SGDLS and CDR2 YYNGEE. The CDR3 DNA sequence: TGTGCCAGCAGCGTCGGGGGGACCACCGGGGAGCTGTTTTTT. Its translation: CASSVGGTTGELFF.

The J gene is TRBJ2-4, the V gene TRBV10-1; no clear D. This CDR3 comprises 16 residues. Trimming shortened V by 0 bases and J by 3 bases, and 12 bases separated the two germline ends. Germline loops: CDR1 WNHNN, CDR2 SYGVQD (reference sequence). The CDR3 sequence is CASSESVALDKNIQYF. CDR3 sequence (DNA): TGCGCCAGCAGTGAGTCCGTTGCCTTAGACAAAAACATTCAGTACTTC.

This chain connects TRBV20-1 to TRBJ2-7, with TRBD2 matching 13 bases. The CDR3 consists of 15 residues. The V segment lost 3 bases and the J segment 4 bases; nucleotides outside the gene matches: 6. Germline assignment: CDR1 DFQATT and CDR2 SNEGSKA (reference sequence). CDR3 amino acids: CSASVGLAGRYEQYF. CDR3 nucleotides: TGCAGTGCTAGTGTGGGACTAGCGGGAAGATACGAGCAGTACTTC.